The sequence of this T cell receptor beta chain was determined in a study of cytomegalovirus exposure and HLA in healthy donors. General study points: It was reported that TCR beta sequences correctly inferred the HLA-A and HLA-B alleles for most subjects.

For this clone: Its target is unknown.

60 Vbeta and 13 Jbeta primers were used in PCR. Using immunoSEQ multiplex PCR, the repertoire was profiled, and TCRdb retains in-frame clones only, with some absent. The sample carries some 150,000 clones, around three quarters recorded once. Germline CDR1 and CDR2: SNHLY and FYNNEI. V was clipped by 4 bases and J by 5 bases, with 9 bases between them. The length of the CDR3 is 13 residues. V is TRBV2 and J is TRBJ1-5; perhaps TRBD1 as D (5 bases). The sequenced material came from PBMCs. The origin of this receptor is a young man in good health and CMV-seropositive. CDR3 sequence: CASSVSGHQPQHF. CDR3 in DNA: TGTGCCAGCAGTGTTTCAGGGCATCAGCCCCAGCATTTT.